What follows are 28 T cell receptor beta chains derived from one specimen sequenced in a study of blood T cell repertoires in COVID-19. Sequencing was performed with immunoSEQ multiplex PCR; in TCRdb, only in-frame clones are kept and a portion is missing. The profile shows about 270,000 clones, about 86% of them singletons. The material sequenced was peripheral blood. The receptor source for this set is a woman aged 55-70 years with active or convalescent COVID-19.

The genes are TRBV3-1 (or the pseudogene TRBV3-2) and TRBJ1-1; 7 bases are a match to TRBD1. The V gene's germline CDR1 is LGHDT and CDR2 YNNKEL (reference sequence). The V and J ends lost 1 base and 1 base, in that order; junction bases with no gene match: 3. The CDR3 runs to 15 residues. The CDR3 is CASSQGGQKNTEAFF. DNA of the CDR3: TGTGCCAGCAGCCAAGGGGGACAGAAGAACACTGAAGCTTTCTTT.

The chain carries TRBV7-8 and TRBJ1-5; unclear D gene. In germline, CDR1 is SGHVS, CDR2 FQNEAQ. This CDR3 contains 13 residues. The V gene lost 5 bases and the J gene lost 4 bases, with 9 bases spanning the gap. This chain's CDR3 is CASSPHENQPQHF. CDR3 nucleotides: TGTGCCAGCAGCCCCCACGAGAATCAGCCCCAGCATTTT.

To note about this clone: The same CDR3 arises from other DNA sequences in this sample as well. J is TRBJ1-5 and V is TRBV7-2; 7 bases map to TRBD1. CDR3 length: 15 residues. Germline V gives CDR1 SGHTA, CDR2 FQGNSA. V dropped 1 base and J dropped 3; count of bases not matched to a gene: 3. The CDR3 spells CASSLGTGYNQPQHF. Written as DNA, the CDR3 is TGTGCCAGCAGCTTAGGGACAGGATACAATCAGCCCCAGCATTTT.

The chain employs TRBV4-3 and TRBJ2-3, with 7 bases aligning to TRBD2. Germline CDR1 is LGHNA and CDR2 is YSLEER. The CDR3 contains 17 residues. With V trimmed by 1 base and J by 0 bases, 7 bases remained unmatched. The DNA for the CDR3 is TGCGCCAGCAGCCAAGGGGGTGGGGGGGTCAGCACAGATACGCAGTATTTT. Its protein product is CASSQGGGGVSTDTQYF.

This rearrangement joins TRBV7-8 to TRBJ2-7, with D perhaps TRBD2 (5 bases). Germline V CDR1 and CDR2: SGHVS, FQNEAQ. This CDR3 contains 16 residues. Trimming took off 3 bases at V and 2 bases at J, with 17 bases between the two ends. CDR3 amino acids: CASSLEAAGPTYEQYF. In DNA, the CDR3 is TGTGCCAGCAGCTTGGAAGCGGCGGGCCCAACCTACGAGCAGTACTTC.

This clone was seen only once. This sequence joins TRBV7-6 and TRBJ1-3, with 9 positions matching TRBD1. The CDR3 spans 16 residues. V lost 1 base, J lost 0 bases, and 1 base stayed unmatched. In germline, CDR1 is SGHVS, CDR2 FNYEAQ. CDR3 in DNA: TGTGCCAGCAGCTTAGGGGACAGGGCCTCTGGAAACACCATATATTTT. Its protein product is CASSLGDRASGNTIYF.

V gene TRBV11-2 combines with J gene TRBJ2-5, with D unclear. V lost 4 bases and J lost 7, with 10 bases in between. This CDR3 is 12 amino acids long. The germline V gene has CDR1 SGHAT and CDR2 FQNNGV. Written as DNA, the CDR3 is TGTGCCAGCAGCTCCCCGGGTTTGACCCAGTACTTC. Amino acids: CASSSPGLTQYF.

This chain joins TRBV4-2 and TRBJ1-2; TRBD1 is a possible D gene (5 bases). The germline V and J ends were trimmed by 0 bases and 0 bases, with 14 bases remaining between them. Germline V gene data show CDR1 as LGHNA and CDR2 as YNFKEQ. This CDR3 has 17 residues. The CDR3 spells CASSQEVRGSANYGYTF. The CDR3 DNA is TGTGCCAGCAGCCAAGAGGTGCGGGGGTCTGCTAACTATGGCTACACCTTC.

The chain couples TRBV7-6 to TRBJ2-3, with TRBD2 as a possible D gene (7 bases). Germline V gene data show CDR1 as SGHVS and CDR2 as FNYEAQ. The CDR3 is made up of 19 amino acids. Trimming shortened V by 5 bases and J by 4 bases, and 28 bases separated the two germline ends. For the CDR3, the DNA is TGTGCCAGCAGCCCGCCTCGCCAAGGGGGGGGGCCATCGCCAGATACGCAGTATTTT. This encodes CASSPPRQGGGPSPDTQYF.

J is TRBJ1-2 and V is TRBV7-2, with 10 nucleotides matching TRBD1. Germline CDR1 and CDR2: SGHTA and FQGNSA. V lost 2 bases and J lost 4; bases outside the gene matches: 10. This CDR3 is built from 17 residues. DNA of the CDR3: TGTGCCAGCAGCTTATCCGCAGGACAGGGGGGGTTCTATGGCTACACCTTC. Protein: CASSLSAGQGGFYGYTF.

This clone was detected only once. CDR3 DNA sequence: TGTGCCAGCAGGCAACAGGGTTGGGCCACTGAAGCTTTCTTT. Translation: CASRQQGWATEAFF. This chain connects TRBV6-4 to TRBJ1-1, with D possibly TRBD1 on 6 matching bases. There are 14 residues in the CDR3. V was pared by 6 bases and J by 4 bases, with 15 bases between. Germline V gives CDR1 MRHNA, CDR2 SNTAGT.

The chain combines TRBV19 with TRBJ1-1; TRBD1 is a possible D gene (5 bases). The CDR3 is 11 residues long. The V gene lost 5 bases and the J gene lost 6 bases, with 7 bases spanning the gap. Germline CDR1 reads LNHDA; CDR2 reads SQIVND (reference sequence). The CDR3 nucleotides are TGTGCCAGTAGTGGGGGGGCTGAAGCTTTCTTT. It encodes CASSGGAEAFF.

The genes are TRBV19 and TRBJ2-7; D remains unclear. The V gene's germline CDR1 is LNHDA and CDR2 SQIVND (reference sequence). Trimming cost V 5 bases and J 6 bases, with 14 bases left between them. This CDR3 comprises 13 residues. In DNA, the CDR3 is TGTGCCAGTAGTCCCACTCACTGGTCCGAGCAGTACTTC. Protein product: CASSPTHWSEQYF.

The V and J genes are TRBV28 and TRBJ1-3; possibly TRBD1 for D (6 bases). Trimming took 10 bases from V and 3 from J, leaving 19 bases between them. There are 15 residues in the CDR3. Germline V gives CDR1 MDHEN, CDR2 SYDVKM. The CDR3: CATVPGTILGNTIYF. CDR3 DNA sequence: TGTGCCACCGTTCCAGGGACAATCCTTGGAAACACCATATATTTT. Supplemented by reference TRBV28 and TRBJ1-3, the full variable domain reads DVKVTQSSRYLVKRTGEKVFLECVQDMDHENMFWYRQDPGLGLRLIYFSYDVKMKEKGDIPEGYSVSREKKERFSLILESASTNQTSMYLCATVPGTILGNTIYFGEGSWLTVV.

V gene TRBV6-5 combines with J gene TRBJ2-7; tentative D call: TRBD1 (6 bases). The germline gives CDR1 MNHEY, CDR2 SVGAGI. The CDR3 extends over 15 amino acids. Trimming cost V 4 bases and J 3 bases, with 16 bases left between them. CDR3 DNA: TGTGCCAGCAGTTTCGTACAGGGCCCCCACTACGAGCAGTACTTC. It is translated as CASSFVQGPHYEQYF.

The V and J genes are TRBV19 and TRBJ2-7, with a possible D match to TRBD2 (6 bases). CDR1 and CDR2 (germline): LNHDA, SQIVND (reference sequence). This CDR3 has 13 amino acids. V dropped 4 bases and J dropped 5 bases, with 12 bases sitting between them. The CDR3 loop reads CASSTGSLHEQYF. The CDR3 DNA follows: TGTGCCAGTAGTACCGGGAGTCTACACGAGCAGTACTTC.

To note about this clone: The junction departs from germline at one end; a sequencing error may be responsible. This rearrangement joins TRBV7-7 to TRBJ2-7, with 11 bases that match TRBD2. CDR1 is SSHAT, CDR2 FNYEAQ, per germline (reference sequence). This CDR3 comprises 16 residues. CDR3 nucleotides: TGTGCTAGCAGCCCACATAGCGGGGGGGCTATGTACGAGCAGTACTTC. Translated, it gives CASSPHSGGAMYEQYF.

This chain uses TRBV21-1 with TRBJ2-5; TRBD2, the table's D call, lacks a check against the DNA. TRBV21-1 is tagged as a pseudogene. The CDR3 has 14 amino acids. This CDR3 is CASSYRTRGETQYF. The DNA of the CDR3 is TGTGCCAGCAGCTACCGGACTAGGGGAGAGACCCAGTACTTC.

The chain employs TRBV21-1 and TRBJ2-3; the DNA was not used to check the table's D call, TRBD2. TRBV21-1 is a recognized pseudogene. The CDR3 length is 23 residues. CDR3 nucleotide sequence: TGTGCCAGCAGCAATAGTACCCCCCCGGGACTAGCGGGGGGGTCTCTCCAGGATCATACGCAGTATTTT. Its protein product is CASSNSTPPGLAGGSLQDHTQYF.

The J gene is TRBJ1-2, the V gene TRBV6-5, with 7 nucleotides matching TRBD1. The CDR3 totals 15 residues. Germline V lookup: CDR1 MNHEY, CDR2 SVGAGI. Losses at the gene ends were 0 bases for V and 7 bases for J; bases not matched to a gene: 8. In nucleotides, the CDR3 is TGTGCCAGCAGTTACTCGGGACAGTGGGAAAGTGGCTACACCTTC. This gives the protein CASSYSGQWESGYTF.

The chain uses TRBV5-3 and TRBJ2-7, with a possible D match to TRBD1 (6 bases). TRBV5-3 is an open reading frame whose function is uncertain. Trimming took off 2 bases at V and 0 bases at J, with 12 bases between the two ends. This CDR3 is 15 amino acids long. CDR3 loop: CARSLRTASSYEQYF. Written as DNA, the CDR3 is TGTGCCAGAAGCTTACGGACAGCCAGCTCCTACGAGCAGTACTTC.

This rearrangement joins TRBV4-2 to TRBJ2-7; TRBD2 is a possible D gene (5 bases). Germline loops: CDR1 LGHNA, CDR2 YNFKEQ. The CDR3 runs 17 residues. Trimming shortened V by 0 bases and J by 4 bases, and 19 bases separated the two germline ends. The chain's CDR3 is CASSQEARAGSAYEQYF. For the CDR3, the DNA is TGTGCCAGCAGCCAAGAGGCCCGGGCGGGTAGCGCGTACGAGCAGTACTTC.

About this clone itself: Other nucleotide sequences from this sample produce the same CDR3. This chain joins TRBV4-1 and TRBJ2-5; D is possibly TRBD2 (6 bases). The CDR3 is made up of 13 amino acids. Germline-derived CDR1 and CDR2 are MGHRA and YSYEKL. Trimming left V 4 bases short and J 3 bases short, with 9 bases between. CDR3 region: CASSPGEEETQYF. CDR3 DNA: TGCGCCAGCAGCCCGGGGGAAGAAGAGACCCAGTACTTC.

The rearrangement uses TRBV7-2 and TRBJ2-1, with 9 bases matching TRBD2. The CDR3 has 15 residues. V trimming: 3 bases; J trimming: 7 bases; junction bases outside the gene matches: 7. CDR1 is SGHTA, CDR2 FQGNSA, per germline. CDR3 sequence: CASSLGRGGENEQFF. The CDR3 DNA sequence: TGTGCCAGCAGCTTGGGGCGGGGGGGCGAGAATGAGCAGTTCTTC. Full variable domain (remainder filled in from reference TRBV7-2 and TRBJ2-1): GAGVSQSPSNKVTEKGKDVELRCDPISGHTALYWYRQSLGQGLEFLIYFQGNSAPDKSGLPSDRFSAERTGGSVSTLTIQRTQQEDSAVYLCASSLGRGGENEQFFGPGTRLTVL.

The V call is TRBV7-8, the J call TRBJ2-5; TRBD2 might be the D (6 bases). Trimming stripped 2 bases from V and 3 bases from J, with 16 bases between. The germline V gene has CDR1 SGHVS and CDR2 FQNEAQ. The CDR3 has 16 residues. This CDR3 is CASSLKFILAEETQYF. The CDR3 DNA sequence: TGTGCCAGCAGCTTAAAATTCATACTAGCTGAAGAGACCCAGTACTTC.

The chain combines TRBV27 with TRBJ2-5; tentatively, D is TRBD1 (7 bases). Germline lookup yields CDR1 MNHEY and CDR2 SMNVEV (reference sequence). The V end was cut by 5 bases, the J end by 4 bases, with 14 bases between. This CDR3 spans 14 amino acids. CDR3 nucleotides: TGTGCCAGCAGTCAGGGGGGACGTCGAGAGACCCAGTACTTC. Translation: CASSQGGRRETQYF.

The chain joins TRBV27 to TRBJ1-2; 8 nucleotides match TRBD1. The trim removed 5 bases at V and 8 bases at J, leaving 7 bases unmatched. Germline loops: CDR1 MNHEY, CDR2 SMNVEV (reference sequence). The CDR3 is 13 amino acids. DNA for the CDR3: TGTGCCAGCAGTACCCCAGGGGGCATCGGCTACACCTTC. As protein: CASSTPGGIGYTF.

The gene calls are TRBV5-1 and TRBJ1-5; 8 nucleotides line up with TRBD1. The CDR3 has 16 residues. Germline V gene sequence: CDR1 SGHRS, CDR2 YFSETQ. V lost 4 bases and J lost 1; bases outside the gene matches: 7. CDR3 protein: CASSPDRAGSNQPQHF. The CDR3 bases are TGCGCCAGCAGCCCGGACAGGGCGGGAAGCAATCAGCCCCAGCATTTT.